Each of the 30 T cell receptor beta chains below was sequenced from the same sample in a study of blood T cell repertoires in COVID-19. The table came from immunoSEQ multiplex PCR; TCRdb's copy has only in-frame clones and leaves some out. The profile shows about 150,000 clones, 70% to 90% of them singletons. The sample consisted of peripheral blood. The receptors were sampled from a man in his forties or fifties with active or convalescent COVID-19.

This clone was observed a single time. The chain links TRBV9 to TRBJ2-3; D is unclear. Germline V gene lookup returns CDR1 SGDLS and CDR2 YYNGEE. The V end lost 0 bases, the J end lost 4 bases, and 12 bases lay between the germline ends. The CDR3 covers 15 residues. CDR3 protein: CASSVGPGWSDTQYF. In DNA, the CDR3 is TGTGCCAGCAGCGTAGGTCCCGGTTGGTCAGATACGCAGTATTTT.

The CDR3 sequence is CASSRNRGQGEKLFF. CDR3 DNA: TGCGCCAGCAGCCGGAACAGGGGGCAGGGTGAAAAACTGTTTTTT. The chain couples TRBV4-1 to TRBJ1-4, with 9 bases identical to TRBD1. The germline CDR1 and CDR2 sequences are MGHRA and YSYEKL. The CDR3 runs 15 residues. V shed 4 bases, J shed 7 bases, and the junction held 7 bases outside the gene matches.

This chain joins TRBV29-1 and TRBJ1-1; D is uncertain. Germline V lookup: CDR1 SQVTM, CDR2 ANQGSEA. Trimming took 5 bases from V and 3 from J, leaving 10 bases between them. The length of the CDR3 is 12 residues. This CDR3 reads CSVCDTYTEAFF. In DNA, the CDR3 is TGCAGCGTTTGCGACACATACACTGAAGCTTTCTTT.

This chain uses TRBV6-1 with TRBJ2-5, with a tentative D call TRBD2 (6 bases). Germline lookup yields CDR1 MNHNS and CDR2 SASEGT. The CDR3 runs to 14 residues. The ends were cut back, 2 bases at V and 4 bases at J, with 11 bases in the middle. CDR3 coding DNA: TGTGCCAGCAGTGAAACTATGCGGGGAGAGACCCAGTACTTC. Translating gives CASSETMRGETQYF.

This clone was observed a handful of times. V and J are TRBV3-1 (or the pseudogene TRBV3-2) and TRBJ1-2; weak D call: TRBD1 (5 bases). The germline CDR1 and CDR2 sequences are LGHDT and YNNKEL (reference sequence). The CDR3 consists of 12 residues. V was clipped by 4 bases and J by 8 bases, with 11 bases between them. The CDR3 nucleotides read TGTGCCAGCAGCCCACGGGGGGAGGGCTACACCTTC. This gives the protein CASSPRGEGYTF.

V is TRBV4-1 and J is TRBJ1-6; 7 nucleotides agree with TRBD1. The CDR3 spans 17 residues. Germline loops: CDR1 MGHRA, CDR2 YSYEKL. The trim removed 4 bases at V and 8 bases at J, leaving 14 bases unmatched. The CDR3 DNA sequence: TGCGCCAGCAGCCGCCCCGGGACAGACATTTTGGATTCACCCCTCCACTTT. Translation: CASSRPGTDILDSPLHF.

The chain recombines TRBV5-6 with TRBJ1-2; unclear D gene. V lost 1 base to trimming and J lost 2 bases, with 15 bases between them. CDR3 length: 16 residues. The germline CDR1 and CDR2 sequences are SGHDT and YYEEEE. CDR3 protein: CASSLSLKRSNYGYTF. In DNA form, the CDR3 reads TGTGCCAGCAGCTTGAGCTTAAAGCGGTCCAACTATGGCTACACCTTC.

V is TRBV10-3 and J is TRBJ2-6, with D possibly matching TRBD1 (5 bases). Germline V gives CDR1 ENHRY, CDR2 SYGVKD. The CDR3 is made up of 17 amino acids. Trimming removed 7 bases at V and 2 bases at J, with 18 bases between. CDR3 in amino acids: CAIKSTETAAGANVLTF. CDR3 sequence (DNA): TGTGCCATCAAATCGACAGAGACCGCAGCTGGGGCCAACGTCCTGACTTTC.

The chain links TRBV5-4 to TRBJ1-1; D is unclear. CDR3 length: 12 residues. Germline V gives CDR1 SGHNT, CDR2 YYREEE (reference sequence). Trimming took 3 bases from V and 6 from J, leaving 9 bases between them. Here the CDR3 DNA reads TGTGCCAGCAGCTCTTTGGGCTCTGAAGCTTTCTTT. This codes for CASSSLGSEAFF.

The chain carries TRBV7-9 and TRBJ2-7; 12 nucleotides agree with TRBD1. Per the germline V gene, CDR1 is SEHNR and CDR2 is FQNEAQ (reference sequence). The CDR3 is made up of 15 amino acids. V gave up 6 bases and J gave up 7 bases; unmatched junction bases: 10. The CDR3 DNA is TGTGCCAGCAGGCCATTGGGACAGGGGGCGCGGGAGCAGTACTTC. Translated, it gives CASRPLGQGAREQYF. The complete variable domain, with remaining parts taken from reference TRBV7-9 and TRBJ2-7, reads DTGVSQNPRHKITKRGQNVTFRCDPISEHNRLYWYRQTLGQGPEFLTYFQNEAQLEKSRLLSDRFSAERPKGSFSTLEIQRTEQGDSAMYLCASRPLGQGAREQYFGPGTRLTVT.

CDR3 protein: CASSSRDTATNEKLFF. In DNA, the CDR3 is TGTGCCAGCAGCTCCCGGGACACAGCAACTAATGAAAAACTGTTTTTT. This chain connects TRBV13 to TRBJ1-4, with D tentatively TRBD1 (6 bases). This CDR3 has 16 residues. The germline V and J ends were trimmed by 4 bases and 0 bases, with 12 bases remaining between them. CDR1 and CDR2 (germline): PRHDT, FYEKMQ (reference sequence). The full variable domain, rest sourced from reference TRBV13 and TRBJ1-4, is AAGVIQSPRHLIKEKRETATLKCYPIPRHDTVYWYQQGPGQDPQFLISFYEKMQSDKGSIPDRFSAQQFSDYHSELNMSSLELGDSALYFCASSSRDTATNEKLFFGSGTQLSVL.

This rearrangement joins TRBV7-3 to TRBJ1-3; 10 positions agree with TRBD1. The CDR3 consists of 14 residues. The germline CDR1 and CDR2 sequences are SGHTA and FQGTGA. Losses at the gene ends were 5 bases for V and 6 bases for J; bases not matched to a gene: 4. CDR3 protein: CASSRGQGENTIYF. CDR3 sequence (DNA): TGTGCCAGCAGCCGAGGACAGGGGGAAAACACCATATATTTT.

This clone has a single count. This chain connects TRBV25-1 to TRBJ2-2, with 8 bases matching TRBD2. CDR1 and CDR2 (germline): MGHDK, SYGVNS. The V and J ends lost 5 bases and 0 bases, in that order; junction bases with no gene match: 11. There are 18 residues in the CDR3. Written as DNA, the CDR3 is TGTGCCAGCAGTCGAGGGAAACTAGCGGAGCCGAACACCGGGGAGCTGTTTTTT. The encoded protein is CASSRGKLAEPNTGELFF. The whole variable domain, filled in from reference TRBV25-1 and TRBJ2-2, reads EADIYQTPRYLVIGTGKKITLECSQTMGHDKMYWYQQDPGMELHLIHYSYGVNSTEKGDLSSESTVSRIRTEHFPLTLESARPSHTSQYLCASSRGKLAEPNTGELFFGEGSRLTVL.

The chain uses TRBV7-9 and TRBJ1-1; D remains unclear. CDR3 size: 15 residues. Trimming took 3 bases from V and 7 from J, leaving 18 bases between them. CDR1 is SEHNR and CDR2 is FQNEAQ in the germline V gene (reference sequence). The CDR3 is CASSFSSGTRLEAFF. In DNA, the CDR3 is TGTGCCAGCAGCTTTTCCTCAGGTACTCGGCTTGAAGCTTTCTTT. Together with reference TRBV7-9 and TRBJ1-1, the CDR3 gives the full variable domain: DTGVSQNPRHKITKRGQNVTFRCDPISEHNRLYWYRQTLGQGPEFLTYFQNEAQLEKSRLLSDRFSAERPKGSFSTLEIQRTEQGDSAMYLCASSFSSGTRLEAFFGQGTRLTVV.

A single count supports this clone. The chain is built from TRBV27 and TRBJ2-7, with a tentative D call TRBD1 (7 bases). The CDR3 consists of 14 residues. Germline V lookup: CDR1 MNHEY, CDR2 SMNVEV (reference sequence). Trimming cost V 0 bases and J 2 bases, with 8 bases left between them. The CDR3 region has the DNA TGTGCCAGCAGTTTATCCAGGGGGGCCTACGAGCAGTACTTC. Encoded protein: CASSLSRGAYEQYF.

This chain links TRBV4-3 with TRBJ1-2, with D maybe TRBD1 (6 bases). CDR3 length: 16 amino acids. Trimming removed 0 bases from V and 3 bases from J, with 14 bases in between. Germline CDR1 reads LGHNA; CDR2 reads YSLEER. The CDR3 coding sequence is TGCGCCAGCAGCCAAGAGTTGGACAGCGGCGACTATGGCTACACCTTC. It is translated as CASSQELDSGDYGYTF.

This clone appeared a single time. The V gene is TRBV4-3, the J gene TRBJ1-1; D might be TRBD1 (6 bases). The CDR3 contains 15 residues. The ends were cut back, 0 bases at V and 1 base at J, with 9 bases in the middle. In germline, CDR1 is LGHNA, CDR2 YSLEER. This chain's CDR3 is CASSQERTANTEAFF. The DNA of the CDR3 is TGCGCCAGCAGCCAAGAGAGGACAGCGAACACTGAAGCTTTCTTT.

This sequence joins TRBV6-5 and TRBJ2-1; the D gene is possibly TRBD2 (6 bases). Per germline, CDR1 MNHEY and CDR2 SVGAGI. This CDR3 has 15 residues. Trimming removed 7 bases from V and 2 bases from J, with 15 bases in between. The CDR3 DNA follows: TGTGCCAGCACTCCGAGGCGGGGAGCCTACAATGAGCAGTTCTTC. It yields the protein CASTPRRGAYNEQFF.

This clone was seen a single time. The chain combines TRBV7-3 with TRBJ1-6; D gene ambiguous. The CDR3 is 13 residues long. V lost 4 bases and J lost 1, with 2 bases in between. From germline, CDR1 is SGHTA and CDR2 FQGTGA. CDR3: CASSSSYNSPLHF. CDR3 coding DNA: TGTGCCAGCAGCTCATCCTATAATTCACCCCTCCACTTT.

This clone was found once. V usage is TRBV6-2 or TRBV6-3 and J usage is TRBJ2-1, with a weak D call TRBD2 (5 bases). Looked up from germline, CDR1 is MNHEY and CDR2 is SVGEGT. This CDR3 spans 16 amino acids. The V end was cut by 2 bases, the J end by 7 bases, with 18 bases between. The CDR3 loop is CASSYPRVATRNEQFF. In DNA, the CDR3 is TGTGCCAGCAGTTACCCAAGGGTAGCAACTAGGAATGAGCAGTTCTTC.

This clone was counted only a few times. The chain employs TRBV29-1 and TRBJ2-2; D gene uncertain. The germline V and J ends were trimmed by 4 bases and 1 base, with 10 bases remaining between them. Germline V gene data show CDR1 as SQVTM and CDR2 as ANQGSEA. The CDR3 is made up of 14 amino acids. CDR3 sequence: CSVVPSGNTGELFF. Written as DNA, the CDR3 is TGCAGCGTTGTACCCTCCGGGAACACCGGGGAGCTGTTTTTT.

The CDR3 coding sequence is TGTGCCAGTAGTAAAAAGACTAGCGGGAGGGCCTATTACTACGAGCAGTACTTC. The encoded protein is CASSKKTSGRAYYYEQYF. V usage is TRBV19 and J usage is TRBJ2-7, with TRBD2 matching 14 bases. The germline V gene has CDR1 LNHDA and CDR2 SQIVND (reference sequence). V was pared by 4 bases and J by 3 bases, with 11 bases of the junction left unmatched. CDR3 size: 18 residues.

The chain joins TRBV7-8 to TRBJ2-3; TRBD2 might be the D (5 bases). The germline V gene encodes CDR1 SGHVS and CDR2 FQNEAQ. The V gene lost 5 bases and the J gene lost 12 bases, with 15 bases spanning the gap. The CDR3 length is 12 residues. CDR3 sequence: CASSPRGRSQYF. Written as DNA, the CDR3 is TGTGCCAGCAGCCCTCGGGGTCGAAGTCAGTATTTT.

This sequence joins TRBV15 and TRBJ1-3; D is unresolved. This CDR3 contains 13 residues. In germline, CDR1 is LNHNV, CDR2 YYDKDF (reference sequence). Trimming pared 0 bases from V and 5 bases from J, leaving 5 bases between. Here the CDR3 DNA reads TGTGCCACCAGCAGAGAAGCCCGAAACACCATATATTTT. Residues: CATSREARNTIYF. Complete variable domain (other parts from reference TRBV15 and TRBJ1-3): DAMVIQNPRYQVTQFGKPVTLSCSQTLNHNVMYWYQQKSSQAPKLLFHYYDKDFNNEADTPDNFQSRRPNTSFCFLDIRSPGLGDTAMYLCATSREARNTIYFGEGSWLTVV.

The rearrangement joins TRBV18 to TRBJ1-5, with D hard to call. Per the germline V gene, CDR1 is KGHSH and CDR2 is LQKENI. This CDR3 is 16 amino acids long. V was shortened by 3 bases and J by 2 bases, with 14 bases between the two germline ends. Here the CDR3 reads CASSPRASGGNQPQHF. DNA for the CDR3: TGTGCCAGCTCACCTAGGGCCTCGGGAGGCAATCAGCCCCAGCATTTT.

The CDR3 DNA reads as TGTGCCGGAAAATGGGGCCTCACAGATACGCAGTATTTT. This translates into CAGKWGLTDTQYF. This chain joins TRBV10-3 and TRBJ2-3, with a weak D call TRBD1 (5 bases). Germline V lookup: CDR1 ENHRY, CDR2 SYGVKD. The CDR3 is 13 residues long. Between the trimmed V and J ends, which lost 11 bases and 2 bases, there was a span of 14 bases.

The chain links TRBV7-6 to TRBJ2-2, with 10 positions matching TRBD2. Germline CDR1 SGHVS, CDR2 FNYEAQ. V lost 5 bases, J lost 6 bases, and 6 bases stayed unmatched. This CDR3 contains 15 residues. The CDR3 DNA follows: TGTGCCAGCAGCCTCCCGACTAGCGGGTCCGGGGAGCTGTTTTTT. This encodes CASSLPTSGSGELFF.

The chain combines TRBV6-5 with TRBJ1-2; tentative D call: TRBD1 (5 bases). V gave up 10 bases and J gave up 7 bases, with 16 bases separating them. The CDR3 consists of 12 residues. Per the germline V gene, CDR1 is MNHEY and CDR2 is SVGAGI. The CDR3: CATSEPQGGYTF. The CDR3 bases are TGTGCCACCTCGGAACCCCAGGGTGGCTACACCTTC.

CDR3 in amino acids: CASSPTTGGGYEQYF. CDR3 sequence (DNA): TGTGCCAGCTCACCAACCACAGGGGGCGGCTACGAGCAGTACTTC. The chain recombines TRBV18 with TRBJ2-7; the match to TRBD1 covers 9 bases. The V and J ends lost 2 bases and 3 bases, in that order; junction bases with no gene match: 5. The germline CDR1 and CDR2 sequences are KGHSH and LQKENI. CDR3 length: 15 residues.

This chain uses TRBV5-4 with TRBJ2-5; 10 bases are shared with TRBD2. With 4 bases clipped from V and 3 bases from J, the junction kept 9 bases outside the gene matches. Germline V gene sequence: CDR1 SGHNT, CDR2 YYREEE (reference sequence). The CDR3 is 16 amino acids. In DNA form, the CDR3 reads TGTGCCAGCAGCCCTACCGGGACTAGCGTGAAAGAGACCCAGTACTTC. This translates into CASSPTGTSVKETQYF.